This T cell receptor (beta chain) was obtained from a study of CD8 T cells in acute hepatitis C reinfection. Here immunoSEQ multiplex PCR was the method, and the copy in TCRdb shows in-frame clones only, minus some. The sample carries 30,000 to 40,000 clones, about 83% recorded once. The study, taken as a whole, reports: Preferential TRBV04 and TRBV06 usage appeared in all groups and was not explained by the naive pool. Acute resolver, follow-up resolver and acute chronic samples had similar high diversity.

Time point of the sample: naive CD8 control sorted from an acute-time-point sample. People who inject drugs in the Montreal Hepatitis C Cohort were donors. Of note for this clone: The antigen is undetermined.

CDR3 size: 13 residues. V was clipped by 6 bases and J by 3 bases, with 9 bases between them. CDR1 and CDR2 from the germline V gene are MNHEY and SMNVEV (reference sequence). Sequencing input: naive CD8+ T cells from PBMCs. This receptor was obtained from a man in his thirties or forties with chronic hepatitis C. The V gene is TRBV27, the J gene TRBJ2-1, with D tentatively TRBD2 (5 bases). CDR3 sequence reads: CASSLTNYNEQFF. The CDR3 nucleotides read TGTGCCAGCAGCCTGACTAACTACAATGAGCAGTTCTTC.